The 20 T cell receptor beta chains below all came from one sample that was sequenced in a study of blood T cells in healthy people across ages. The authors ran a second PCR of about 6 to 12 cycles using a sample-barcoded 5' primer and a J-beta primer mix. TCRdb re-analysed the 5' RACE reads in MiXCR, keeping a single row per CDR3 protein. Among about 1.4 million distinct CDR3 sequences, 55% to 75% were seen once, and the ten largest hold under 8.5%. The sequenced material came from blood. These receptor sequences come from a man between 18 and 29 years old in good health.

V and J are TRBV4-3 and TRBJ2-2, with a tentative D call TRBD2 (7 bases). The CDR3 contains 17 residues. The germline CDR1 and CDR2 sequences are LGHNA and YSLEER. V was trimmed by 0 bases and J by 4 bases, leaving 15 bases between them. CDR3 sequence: CASSQEGASGGTGELFF. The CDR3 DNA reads TGCGCCAGCAGCCAAGAGGGGGCTAGCGGAGGCACCGGGGAGCTGTTTTTT.

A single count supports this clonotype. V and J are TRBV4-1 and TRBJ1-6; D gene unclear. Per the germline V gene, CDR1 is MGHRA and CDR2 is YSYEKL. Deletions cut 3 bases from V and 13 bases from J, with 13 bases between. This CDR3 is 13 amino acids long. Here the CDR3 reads CASSQRMVGPLHF. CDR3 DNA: TGCGCCAGCAGCCAGCGAATGGTAGGGCCCCTCCACTTT.

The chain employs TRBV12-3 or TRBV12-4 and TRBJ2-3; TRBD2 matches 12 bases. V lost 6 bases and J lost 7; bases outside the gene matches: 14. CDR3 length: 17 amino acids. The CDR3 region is CASRGLAGGTSTYTQYF. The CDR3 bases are TGTGCCAGCAGGGGACTAGCGGGCGGAACTAGCACGTATACGCAGTATTTT.

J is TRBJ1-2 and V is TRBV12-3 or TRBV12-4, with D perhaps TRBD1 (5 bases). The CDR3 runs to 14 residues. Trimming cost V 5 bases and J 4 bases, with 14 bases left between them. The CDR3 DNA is TGTGCCAGCAGTCCTAGGGACGGGTTCTATGGCTACACCTTC. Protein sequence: CASSPRDGFYGYTF.

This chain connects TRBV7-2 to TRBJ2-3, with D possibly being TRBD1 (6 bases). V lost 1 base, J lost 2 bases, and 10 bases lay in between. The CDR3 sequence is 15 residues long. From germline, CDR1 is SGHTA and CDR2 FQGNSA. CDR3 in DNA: TGTGCCAGCAGCTTAGGGGACACTCACACAGATACGCAGTATTTT. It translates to CASSLGDTHTDTQYF.

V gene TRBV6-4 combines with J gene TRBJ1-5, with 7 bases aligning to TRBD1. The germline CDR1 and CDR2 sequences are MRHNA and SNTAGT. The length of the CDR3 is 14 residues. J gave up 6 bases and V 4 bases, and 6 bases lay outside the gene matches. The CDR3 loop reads CASSVGQAAQPQHF. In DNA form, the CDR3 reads TGTGCCAGCAGTGTAGGACAGGCAGCTCAGCCCCAGCATTTT.

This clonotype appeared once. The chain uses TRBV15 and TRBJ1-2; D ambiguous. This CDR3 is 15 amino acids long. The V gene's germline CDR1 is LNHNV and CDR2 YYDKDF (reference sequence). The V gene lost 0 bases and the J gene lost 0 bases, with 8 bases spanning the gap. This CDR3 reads CATSRDTTANYGYTF. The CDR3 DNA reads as TGTGCCACCAGCAGAGATACTACAGCTAACTATGGCTACACCTTC.

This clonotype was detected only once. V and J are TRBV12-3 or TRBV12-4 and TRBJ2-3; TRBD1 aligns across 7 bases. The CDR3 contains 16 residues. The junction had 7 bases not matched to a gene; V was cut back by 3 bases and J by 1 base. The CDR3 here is CASSFPRDSGTDTQYF. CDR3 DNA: TGTGCCAGCAGTTTCCCCCGGGACAGTGGCACAGATACGCAGTATTTT.

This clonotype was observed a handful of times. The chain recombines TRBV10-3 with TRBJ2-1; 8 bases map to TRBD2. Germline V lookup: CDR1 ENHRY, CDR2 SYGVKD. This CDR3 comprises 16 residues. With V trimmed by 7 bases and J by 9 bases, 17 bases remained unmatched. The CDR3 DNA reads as TGTGCCATCATGGCACCCAGCGGGGGTCTAGGTGGTGAGCAGTTCTTC. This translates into CAIMAPSGGLGGEQFF.

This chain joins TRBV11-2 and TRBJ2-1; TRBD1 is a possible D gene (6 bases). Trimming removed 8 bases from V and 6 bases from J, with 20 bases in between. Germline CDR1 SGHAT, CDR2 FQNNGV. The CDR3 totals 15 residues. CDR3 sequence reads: CASANPRGRGNEQFF. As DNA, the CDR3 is TGTGCCAGCGCTAACCCCAGGGGTCGCGGCAATGAGCAGTTCTTC.

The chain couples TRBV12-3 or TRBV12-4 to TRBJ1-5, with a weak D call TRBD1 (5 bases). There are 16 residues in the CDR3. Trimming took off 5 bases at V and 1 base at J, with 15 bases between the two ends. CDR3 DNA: TGTGCCAGCAGTCGGGACCTGACGGGGAGCAATCAGCCCCAGCATTTT. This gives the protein CASSRDLTGSNQPQHF.

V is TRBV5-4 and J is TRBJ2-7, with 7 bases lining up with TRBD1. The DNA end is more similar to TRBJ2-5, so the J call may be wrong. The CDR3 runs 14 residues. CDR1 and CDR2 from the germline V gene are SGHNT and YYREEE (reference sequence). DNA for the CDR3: TGTGCCAGCAGCTTGGAGGGGGCTTTAGAGACCCAGTACTTC. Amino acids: CASSLEGALETQYF.

CDR3 coding DNA: TGTGCCAGCAGTGCCGTATCTAGCAGAAAAACTTACGAGCAGTACTTC. The encoded protein is CASSAVSSRKTYEQYF. The chain has TRBV28 and TRBJ2-7, with TRBD2 as a possible D gene (5 bases). Looked up from germline, CDR1 is MDHEN and CDR2 is SYDVKM. This CDR3 has 16 amino acids. V dropped 5 bases and J dropped 4 bases, with 21 bases sitting between them.

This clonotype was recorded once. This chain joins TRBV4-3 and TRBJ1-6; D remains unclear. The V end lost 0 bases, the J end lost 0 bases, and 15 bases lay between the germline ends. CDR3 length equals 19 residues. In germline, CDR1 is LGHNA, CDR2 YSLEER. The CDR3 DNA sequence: TGCGCCAGCAGCCAAGAGGTAGAGGGTTTCGGCTCCTATAATTCACCCCTCCACTTT. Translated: CASSQEVEGFGSYNSPLHF.

The DNA of the CDR3 is TGTGCCAGCGGGAAAAGGGGGTTCGATGAGCAGTTCTTC. This translates into CASGKRGFDEQFF. V usage is TRBV27 and J usage is TRBJ2-1; perhaps TRBD1 as D (6 bases). V gave up 8 bases and J gave up 8 bases, with 16 bases separating them. This CDR3 has 13 amino acids. The germline gives CDR1 MNHEY, CDR2 SMNVEV (reference sequence).

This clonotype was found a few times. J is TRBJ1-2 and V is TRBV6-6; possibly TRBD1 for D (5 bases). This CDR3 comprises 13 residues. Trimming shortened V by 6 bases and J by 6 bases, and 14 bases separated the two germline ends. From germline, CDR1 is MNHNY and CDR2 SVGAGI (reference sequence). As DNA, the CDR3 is TGTGCCAGCAGGCTCACCGAACAGGATGGCTACACCTTC. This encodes CASRLTEQDGYTF.

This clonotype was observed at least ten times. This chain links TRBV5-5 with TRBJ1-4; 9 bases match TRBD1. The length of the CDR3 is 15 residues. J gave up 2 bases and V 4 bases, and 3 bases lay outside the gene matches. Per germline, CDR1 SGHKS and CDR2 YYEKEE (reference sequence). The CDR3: CASSQTGGTNEKLFF. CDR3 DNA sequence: TGTGCCAGCAGCCAGACAGGGGGGACTAATGAAAAACTGTTTTTT.

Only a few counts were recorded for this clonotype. CDR3 amino acids: CASSFGGGGATKGEQFF. DNA for the CDR3: TGTGCCAGCAGTTTCGGTGGCGGGGGGGCAACAAAGGGTGAGCAGTTCTTC. The chain employs TRBV12-3 or TRBV12-4 and TRBJ2-1, with 9 bases lining up with TRBD2. The CDR3 has 17 residues. The V gene end was trimmed by 3 bases and the J gene end by 9 bases; junction bases not matched to a gene: 15.

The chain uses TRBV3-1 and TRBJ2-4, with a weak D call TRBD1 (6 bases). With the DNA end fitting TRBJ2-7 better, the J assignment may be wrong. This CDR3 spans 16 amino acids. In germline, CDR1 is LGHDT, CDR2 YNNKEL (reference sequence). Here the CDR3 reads CASSQEGSGHLNEQYF. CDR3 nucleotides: TGTGCCAGCAGCCAAGAGGGTTCGGGACACCTTAACGAGCAGTACTTC.

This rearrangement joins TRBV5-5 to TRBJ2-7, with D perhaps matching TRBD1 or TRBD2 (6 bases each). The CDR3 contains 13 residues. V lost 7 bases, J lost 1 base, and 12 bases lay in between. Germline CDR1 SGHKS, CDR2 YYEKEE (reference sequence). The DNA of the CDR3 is TGTGCCAGCGGGGGGCGGGATTCCTACGAGCAGTACTTC. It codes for CASGGRDSYEQYF.